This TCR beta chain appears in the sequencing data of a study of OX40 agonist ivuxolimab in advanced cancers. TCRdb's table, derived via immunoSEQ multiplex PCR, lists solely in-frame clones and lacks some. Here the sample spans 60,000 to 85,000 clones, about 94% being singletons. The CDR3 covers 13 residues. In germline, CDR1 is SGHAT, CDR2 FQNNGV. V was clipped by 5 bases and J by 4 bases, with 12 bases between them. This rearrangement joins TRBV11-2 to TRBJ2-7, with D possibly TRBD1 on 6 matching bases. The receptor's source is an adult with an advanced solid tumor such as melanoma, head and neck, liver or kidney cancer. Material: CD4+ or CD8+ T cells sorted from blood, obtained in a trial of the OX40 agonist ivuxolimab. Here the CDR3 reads CASSPPGQYEQYF. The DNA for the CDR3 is TGTGCCAGCAGCCCACCGGGACAATACGAGCAGTACTTC.